This T cell receptor (beta chain) came from a study of blood T cell repertoires in COVID-19. Across the study: Sites across the United States, Italy and Spain contributed samples from acute and convalescent COVID-19. PBMCs, B-cell-depleted T cells, or T cells were the source of the cDNA or gDNA that made up the material.

In the authors' workflow: Nucleated cell counts were estimated from reference gene primer amplification. The protocol was immunoSEQ multiplex PCR, while the TCRdb copy is restricted to in-frame clones and leaves out a portion. The D gene and trimming were derived from the DNA, and the V and J assignments and clone size from that table. The top ten clones hold 0.65% to 0.9% of a sample with fewer than 100,000 clones, roughly 90% of them seen once. Per germline, CDR1 SGHRS and CDR2 YFSETQ. Trimming took 1 base from V and 5 from J, leaving 9 bases between them. There are 13 residues in the CDR3. The chain couples TRBV5-1 to TRBJ2-5, with D unresolved. Sequenced material: peripheral blood. The TCR was taken from a woman older than 75 with acute or convalescent COVID-19. The CDR3 loop is CASSLTPRETQYF. CDR3 DNA: TGCGCCAGCAGCTTGACCCCCCGGGAGACCCAGTACTTC.